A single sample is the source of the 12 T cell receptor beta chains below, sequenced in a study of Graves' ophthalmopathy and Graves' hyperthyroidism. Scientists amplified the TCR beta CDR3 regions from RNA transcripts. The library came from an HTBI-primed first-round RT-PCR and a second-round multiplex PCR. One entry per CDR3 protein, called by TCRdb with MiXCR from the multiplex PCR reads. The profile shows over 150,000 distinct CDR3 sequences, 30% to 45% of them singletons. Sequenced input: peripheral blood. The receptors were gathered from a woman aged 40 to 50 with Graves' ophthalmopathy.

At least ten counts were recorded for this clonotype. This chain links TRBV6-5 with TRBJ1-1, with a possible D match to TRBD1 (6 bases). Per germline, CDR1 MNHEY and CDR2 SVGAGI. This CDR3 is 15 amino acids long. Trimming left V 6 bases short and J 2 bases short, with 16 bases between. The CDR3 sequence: CASRYRDTENTEAFF. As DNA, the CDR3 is TGTGCCAGCAGGTACCGGGACACAGAAAACACTGAAGCTTTCTTT.

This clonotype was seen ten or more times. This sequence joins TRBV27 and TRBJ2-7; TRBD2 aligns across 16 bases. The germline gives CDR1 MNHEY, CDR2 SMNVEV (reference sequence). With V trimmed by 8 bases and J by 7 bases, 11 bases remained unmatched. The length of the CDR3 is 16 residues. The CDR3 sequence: CASSFGTSGGAWEQYF. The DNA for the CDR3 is TGTGCCAGCTCCTTCGGGACTAGCGGGGGGGCGTGGGAGCAGTACTTC.

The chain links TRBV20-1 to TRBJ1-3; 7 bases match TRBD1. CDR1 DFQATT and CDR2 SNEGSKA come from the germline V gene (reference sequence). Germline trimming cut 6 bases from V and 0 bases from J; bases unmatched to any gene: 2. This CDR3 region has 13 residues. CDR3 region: CSARTGSGNTIYF. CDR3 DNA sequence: TGCAGTGCCAGGACAGGCTCTGGAAACACCATATATTTT.

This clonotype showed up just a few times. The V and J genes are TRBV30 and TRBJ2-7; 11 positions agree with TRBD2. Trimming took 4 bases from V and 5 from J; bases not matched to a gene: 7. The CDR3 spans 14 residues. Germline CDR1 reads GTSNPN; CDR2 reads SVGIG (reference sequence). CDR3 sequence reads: CAWKLAGGIHEQYF. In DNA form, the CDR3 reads TGTGCCTGGAAGCTAGCGGGAGGAATCCACGAGCAGTACTTC.

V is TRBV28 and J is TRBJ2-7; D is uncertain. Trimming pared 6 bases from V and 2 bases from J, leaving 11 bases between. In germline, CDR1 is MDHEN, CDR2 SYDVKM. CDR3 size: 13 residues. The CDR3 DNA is TGTGCCAGCAGACCATCGTACGCCTACGAGCAGTACTTC. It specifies CASRPSYAYEQYF.

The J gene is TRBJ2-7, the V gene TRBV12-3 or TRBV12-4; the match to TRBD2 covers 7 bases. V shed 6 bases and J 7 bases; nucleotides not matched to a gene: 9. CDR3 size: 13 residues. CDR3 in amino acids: CASSERLAGEQYF. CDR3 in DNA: TGTGCCAGCAGCGAACGACTAGCAGGGGAGCAGTACTTC.

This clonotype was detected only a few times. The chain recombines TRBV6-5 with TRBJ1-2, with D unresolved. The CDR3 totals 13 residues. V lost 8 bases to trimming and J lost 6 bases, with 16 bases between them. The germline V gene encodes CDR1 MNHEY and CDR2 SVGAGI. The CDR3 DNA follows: TGTGCCAGCTGTTTTCGGGAATCGAATGGCTACACCTTC. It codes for CASCFRESNGYTF.

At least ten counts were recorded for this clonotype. The CDR3, as DNA: TGTGCCAGCAGCTTCGGGGGCAGATTCACCGGGGAGCTGTTTTTT. This gives the protein CASSFGGRFTGELFF. The chain joins TRBV5-6 to TRBJ2-2; TRBD1 or TRBD2 may be the D gene (6 bases each). The CDR3 has 15 amino acids. The germline V and J ends were trimmed by 2 bases and 4 bases, with 12 bases remaining between them. Germline CDR1 SGHDT, CDR2 YYEEEE. The variable domain in full, with the rest retrieved from reference TRBV5-6 and TRBJ2-2, is DAGVTQSPTHLIKTRGQQVTLRCSPKSGHDTVSWYQQALGQGPQFIFQYYEEEERQRGNFPDRFSGHQFPNYSSELNVNALLLGDSALYLCASSFGGRFTGELFFGEGSRLTVL.

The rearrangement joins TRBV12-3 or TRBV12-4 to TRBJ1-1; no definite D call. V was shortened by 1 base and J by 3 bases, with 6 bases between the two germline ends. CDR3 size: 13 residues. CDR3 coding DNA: TGTGCCAGCAGTTTAGACTGGGACACTGAAGCTTTCTTT. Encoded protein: CASSLDWDTEAFF.

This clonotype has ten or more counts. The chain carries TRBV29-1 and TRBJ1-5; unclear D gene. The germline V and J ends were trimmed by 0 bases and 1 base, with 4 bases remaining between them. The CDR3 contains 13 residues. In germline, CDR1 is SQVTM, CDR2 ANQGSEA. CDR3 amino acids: CSVEEQSNQPQHF. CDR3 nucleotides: TGCAGCGTTGAAGAACAGAGCAATCAGCCCCAGCATTTT. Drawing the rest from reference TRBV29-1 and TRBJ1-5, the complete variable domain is SAVISQKPSRDICQRGTSLTIQCQVDSQVTMMFWYRQQPGQSLTLIATANQGSEATYESGFVIDKFPISRPNLTFSTLTVSNMSPEDSSIYLCSVEEQSNQPQHFGDGTRLSIL.

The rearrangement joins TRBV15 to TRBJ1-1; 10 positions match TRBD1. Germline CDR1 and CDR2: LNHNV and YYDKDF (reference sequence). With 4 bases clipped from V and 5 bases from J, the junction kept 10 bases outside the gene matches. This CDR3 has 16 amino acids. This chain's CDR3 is CATSIAAGGQGTEAFF. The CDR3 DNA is TGTGCCACCAGCATTGCGGCGGGGGGACAGGGGACTGAAGCTTTCTTT.

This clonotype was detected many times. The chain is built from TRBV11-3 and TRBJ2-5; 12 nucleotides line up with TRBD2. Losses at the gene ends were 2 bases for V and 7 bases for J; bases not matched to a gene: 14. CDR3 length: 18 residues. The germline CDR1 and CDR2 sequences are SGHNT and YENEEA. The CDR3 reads CASSLLTSGGSLVSTQYF. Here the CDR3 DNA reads TGTGCCAGCAGCTTACTTACTAGCGGGGGGAGTCTGGTTTCGACCCAGTACTTC.